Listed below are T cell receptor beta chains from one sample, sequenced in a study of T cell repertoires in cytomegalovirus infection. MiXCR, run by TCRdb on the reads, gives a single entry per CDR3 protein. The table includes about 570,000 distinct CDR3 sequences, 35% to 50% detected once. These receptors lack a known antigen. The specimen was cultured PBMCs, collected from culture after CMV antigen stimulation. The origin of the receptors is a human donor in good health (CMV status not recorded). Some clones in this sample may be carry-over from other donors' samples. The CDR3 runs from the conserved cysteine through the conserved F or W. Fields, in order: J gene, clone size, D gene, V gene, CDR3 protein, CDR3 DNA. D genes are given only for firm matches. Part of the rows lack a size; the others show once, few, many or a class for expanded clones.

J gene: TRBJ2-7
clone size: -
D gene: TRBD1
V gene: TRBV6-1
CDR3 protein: CASSEARGPYEQYF
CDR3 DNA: TGTGCCAGCAGTGAAGCCAGGGGGCCCTACGAGCAGTACTTC

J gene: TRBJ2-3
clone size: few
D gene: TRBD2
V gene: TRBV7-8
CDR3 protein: CASRMRRGGHGTDTQYF
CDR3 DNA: TGTGCCAGCAGGATGAGGCGGGGGGGCCACGGCACAGATACGCAGTATTTT

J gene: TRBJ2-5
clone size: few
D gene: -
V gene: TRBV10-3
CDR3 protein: CATFSSEARETQYF
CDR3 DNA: TGTGCCACCTTCTCCTCTGAGGCGCGGGAGACCCAGTACTTC

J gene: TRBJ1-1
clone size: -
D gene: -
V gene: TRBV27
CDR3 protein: CASSPWGYTGKGEAFF
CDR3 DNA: TGTGCCAGCAGCCCGTGGGGGTATACAGGGAAGGGTGAAGCTTTCTTT

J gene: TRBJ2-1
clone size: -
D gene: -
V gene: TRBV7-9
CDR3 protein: CASSLFSGTYNEQFF
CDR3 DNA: TGTGCCAGCAGCTTATTTAGCGGTACCTACAATGAGCAGTTCTTC

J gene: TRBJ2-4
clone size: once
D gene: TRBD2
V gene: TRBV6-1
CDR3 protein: CASSEVAGASQYF
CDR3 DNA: TGTGCCAGCAGTGAAGTAGCGGGGGCGAGTCAGTACTTC

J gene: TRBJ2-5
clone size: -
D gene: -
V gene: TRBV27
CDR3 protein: CASSSPPAGETQYF
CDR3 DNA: TGTGCCAGCAGTTCACCCCCGGCGGGGGAGACCCAGTACTTC

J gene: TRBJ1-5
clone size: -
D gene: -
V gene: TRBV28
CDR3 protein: CASSIPQELLNQPQHF
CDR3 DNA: TGTGCCAGCAGTATACCACAGGAATTACTCAATCAGCCCCAGCATTTT

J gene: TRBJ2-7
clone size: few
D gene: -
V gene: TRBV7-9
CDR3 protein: CASSNRDSGSYEQYF
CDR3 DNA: TGTGCCAGCAGCAACCGGGACTCAGGCTCCTACGAGCAGTACTTC

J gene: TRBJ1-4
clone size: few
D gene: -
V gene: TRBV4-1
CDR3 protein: CASSQGVTPTNEKLFF
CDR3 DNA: TGCGCCAGCAGCCAAGGGGTGACACCGACTAATGAAAAACTGTTTTTT

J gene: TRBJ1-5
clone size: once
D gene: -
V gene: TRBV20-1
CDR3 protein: CSARPPNNQPQHF
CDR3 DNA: TGCAGTGCCAGACCTCCGAACAATCAGCCCCAGCATTTT

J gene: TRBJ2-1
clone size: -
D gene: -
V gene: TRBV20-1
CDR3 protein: CSADPRGQAYNEQFF
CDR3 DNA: TGCAGTGCTGACCCACGGGGCCAGGCCTACAATGAGCAGTTCTTC

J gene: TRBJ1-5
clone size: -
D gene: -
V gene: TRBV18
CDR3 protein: CASSPGISSNQPQHF
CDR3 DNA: TGTGCCAGCTCACCAGGGATTTCGAGCAATCAGCCCCAGCATTTT

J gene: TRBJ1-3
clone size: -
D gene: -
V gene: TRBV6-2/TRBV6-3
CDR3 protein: CASRYGDDSGNTIYF
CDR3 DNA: TGTGCCAGCAGATACGGAGACGACTCTGGAAACACCATATATTTT

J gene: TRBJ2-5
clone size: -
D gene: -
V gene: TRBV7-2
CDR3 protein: CASSLTLSGGGETQYF
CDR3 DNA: TGTGCCAGCAGCTTAACACTGTCTGGCGGGGGCGAGACCCAGTACTTC

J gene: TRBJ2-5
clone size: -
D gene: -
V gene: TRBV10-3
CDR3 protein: CASFGSGLGGETQYF
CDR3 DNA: -

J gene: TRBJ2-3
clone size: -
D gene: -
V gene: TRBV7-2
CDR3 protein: CASSLEGVDTQYF
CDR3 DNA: TGTGCCAGCAGCTTAGAGGGAGTAGATACGCAGTATTTT

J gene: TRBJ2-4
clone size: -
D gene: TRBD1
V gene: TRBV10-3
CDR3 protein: CAVVRQGAERDIQYF
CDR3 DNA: TGTGCCGTGGTTAGACAGGGGGCCGAAAGGGACATTCAGTACTTC

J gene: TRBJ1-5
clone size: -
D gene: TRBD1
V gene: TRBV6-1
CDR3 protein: CASTGTDSNQPQHF
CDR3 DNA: TGTGCCAGCACCGGGACAGATAGCAATCAGCCCCAGCATTTT

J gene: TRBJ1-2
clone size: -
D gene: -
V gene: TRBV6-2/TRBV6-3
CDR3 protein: CASSYSPRSDRYTF
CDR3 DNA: TGTGCCAGCAGTTACTCTCCCAGGTCCGATCGCTACACCTTC

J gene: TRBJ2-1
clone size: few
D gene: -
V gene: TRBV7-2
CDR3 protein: CASSLIPAYNEQFF
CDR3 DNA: TGTGCCAGCAGCTTAATCCCGGCTTACAATGAGCAGTTCTTC

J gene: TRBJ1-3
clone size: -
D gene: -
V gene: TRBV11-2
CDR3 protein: CASSLVPGMGNTIYF
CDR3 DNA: TGTGCCAGCAGCTTAGTGCCGGGGATGGGAAACACCATATATTTT

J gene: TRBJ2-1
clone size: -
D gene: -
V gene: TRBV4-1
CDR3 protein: CASSQVWESYNEQFF
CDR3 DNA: TGCGCCAGCAGCCAAGTGTGGGAGTCCTACAATGAGCAGTTCTTC

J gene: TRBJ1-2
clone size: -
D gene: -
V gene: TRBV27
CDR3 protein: CASSPSLTESGYTF
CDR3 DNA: TGTGCCAGCAGTCCGTCCCTTACGGAGAGTGGCTACACCTTC

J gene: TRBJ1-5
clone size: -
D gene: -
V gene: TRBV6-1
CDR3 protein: CASSEGGSAQPQHF
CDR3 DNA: TGTGCCAGCAGTGAAGGGGGATCAGCTCAGCCCCAGCATTTT

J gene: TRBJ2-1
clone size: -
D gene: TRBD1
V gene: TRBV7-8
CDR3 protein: CASSHQRTGGFNEQFF
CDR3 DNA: TGTGCCAGCAGCCACCAACGGACAGGGGGTTTCAATGAGCAGTTCTTC

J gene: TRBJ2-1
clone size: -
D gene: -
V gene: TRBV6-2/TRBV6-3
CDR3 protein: CASSYFDPSSYNEQFF
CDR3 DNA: TGTGCCAGCAGTTACTTCGATCCGAGCTCCTACAATGAGCAGTTCTTC

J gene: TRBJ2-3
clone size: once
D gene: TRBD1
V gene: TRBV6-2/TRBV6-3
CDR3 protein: CASSYVQGAEEDTQYF
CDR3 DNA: TGTGCCAGCAGTTACGTACAGGGGGCAGAAGAGGATACGCAGTATTTT

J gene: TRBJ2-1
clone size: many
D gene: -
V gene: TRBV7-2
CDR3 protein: CASSSVPNNEQFF
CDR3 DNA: TGTGCCAGCAGCTCCGTACCCAACAATGAGCAGTTCTTC

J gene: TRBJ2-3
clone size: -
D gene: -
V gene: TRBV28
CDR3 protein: CASSPLSRTQYF
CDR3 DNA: TGTGCCAGCAGTCCCCTCAGCCGCACGCAGTATTTT

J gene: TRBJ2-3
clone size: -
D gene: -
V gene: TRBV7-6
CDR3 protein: CASSSAGYADTQYF
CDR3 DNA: TGTGCCAGCAGCTCCGCAGGGTACGCAGATACGCAGTATTTT

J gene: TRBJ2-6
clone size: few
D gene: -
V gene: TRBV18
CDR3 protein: CASSRRLTGANVLTF
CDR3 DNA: TGTGCCAGCTCACGCCGGTTGACCGGGGCCAACGTCCTGACTTTC

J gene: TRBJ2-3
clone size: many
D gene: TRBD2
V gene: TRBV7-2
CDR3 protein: CASSSQRGGTDTQYF
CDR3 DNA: TGTGCCAGCAGCTCCCAGCGGGGGGGTACAGATACGCAGTATTTT

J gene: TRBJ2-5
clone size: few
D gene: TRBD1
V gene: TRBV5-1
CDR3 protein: CASSWGTDQETQYF
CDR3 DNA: TGCGCCAGCAGCTGGGGGACAGACCAAGAGACCCAGTACTTC

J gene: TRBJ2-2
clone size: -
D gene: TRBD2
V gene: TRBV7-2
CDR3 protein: CASSLAQLARTGELFF
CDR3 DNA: TGTGCCAGCAGCTTAGCGCAACTAGCGAGAACCGGGGAGCTGTTTTTT

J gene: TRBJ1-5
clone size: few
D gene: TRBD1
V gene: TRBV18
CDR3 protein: CASSQNTGGNNQPQHF
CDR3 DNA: TGTGCCAGCTCACAGAACACAGGGGGTAACAATCAGCCCCAGCATTTT

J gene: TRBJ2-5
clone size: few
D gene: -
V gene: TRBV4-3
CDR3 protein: CASSRLVGDETQYF
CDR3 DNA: TGCGCCAGCAGCCGACTAGTAGGGGATGAGACCCAGTACTTC

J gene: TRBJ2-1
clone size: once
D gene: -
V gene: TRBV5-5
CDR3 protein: CASSLTRVSSYNEQFF
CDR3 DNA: TGTGCCAGCAGCTTGACAAGGGTAAGCTCCTACAATGAGCAGTTCTTC

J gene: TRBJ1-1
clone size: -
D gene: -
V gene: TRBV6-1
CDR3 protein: CASRPLGAAGPPSPEAFF
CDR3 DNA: TGTGCCAGCAGGCCATTGGGGGCGGCTGGCCCCCCCTCGCCTGAAGCTTTCTTT

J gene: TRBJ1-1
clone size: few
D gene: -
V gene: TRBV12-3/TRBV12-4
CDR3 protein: CASSLMGLEAFF
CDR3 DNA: TGTGCCAGCAGTTTAATGGGCCTTGAAGCTTTCTTT

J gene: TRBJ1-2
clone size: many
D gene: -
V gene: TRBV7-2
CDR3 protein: CASTPQGSKAYGYTF
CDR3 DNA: TGTGCCAGCACCCCCCAGGGGTCAAAAGCCTATGGCTACACCTTC

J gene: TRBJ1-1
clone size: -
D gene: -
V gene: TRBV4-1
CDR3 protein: CASSPGSYKNTEAFF
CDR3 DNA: TGCGCCAGCAGCCCAGGGTCTTACAAGAACACTGAAGCTTTCTTT

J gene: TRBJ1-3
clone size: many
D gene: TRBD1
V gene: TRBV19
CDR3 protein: CASSPGTGAGNTIYF
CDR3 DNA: TGTGCCAGTAGCCCCGGGACAGGGGCTGGAAACACCATATATTTT

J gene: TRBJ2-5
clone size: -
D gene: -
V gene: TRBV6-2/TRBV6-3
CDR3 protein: CATRPPSRGTETQYF
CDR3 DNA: TGTGCCACCCGGCCCCCTTCTAGAGGAACAGAGACCCAGTACTTC

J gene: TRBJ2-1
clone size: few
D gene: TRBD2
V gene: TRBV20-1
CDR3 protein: CSAPGVAGAGGQFF
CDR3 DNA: TGCAGTGCCCCCGGGGTAGCGGGGGCCGGGGGGCAGTTCTTC

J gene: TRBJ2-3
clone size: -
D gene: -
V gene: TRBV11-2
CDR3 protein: CASSLRSARTDTQYF
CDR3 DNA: TGTGCCAGCAGCTTACGGAGCGCACGCACAGATACGCAGTATTTT

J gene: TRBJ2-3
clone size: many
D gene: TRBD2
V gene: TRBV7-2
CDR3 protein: CASSSLPGLAGGLQYTQYF
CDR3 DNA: TGTGCCAGCAGCTCTCTGCCGGGACTAGCGGGAGGACTTCAATATACGCAGTATTTT

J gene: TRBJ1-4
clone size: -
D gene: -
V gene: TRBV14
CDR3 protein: CASSQSGWSEKLFF
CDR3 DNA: TGTGCCAGCAGCCAATCAGGGTGGAGTGAAAAACTGTTTTTT